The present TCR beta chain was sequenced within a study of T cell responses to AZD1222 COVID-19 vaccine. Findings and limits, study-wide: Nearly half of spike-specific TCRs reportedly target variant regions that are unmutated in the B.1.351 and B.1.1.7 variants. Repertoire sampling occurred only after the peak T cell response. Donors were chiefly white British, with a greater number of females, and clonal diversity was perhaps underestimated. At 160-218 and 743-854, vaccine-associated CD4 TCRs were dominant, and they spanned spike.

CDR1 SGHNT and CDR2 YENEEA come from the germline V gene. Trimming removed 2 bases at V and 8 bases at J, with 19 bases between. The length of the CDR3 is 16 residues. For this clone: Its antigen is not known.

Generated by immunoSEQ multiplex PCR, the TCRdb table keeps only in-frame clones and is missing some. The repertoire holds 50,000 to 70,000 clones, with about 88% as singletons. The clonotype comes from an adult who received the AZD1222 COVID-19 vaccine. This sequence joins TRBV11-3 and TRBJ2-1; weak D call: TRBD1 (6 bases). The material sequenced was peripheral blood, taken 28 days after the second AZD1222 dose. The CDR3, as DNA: TGTGCCAGCAGCTTATTGGCCCTGCGCCCAGGGGATGAGCAGTTCTTC. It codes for CASSLLALRPGDEQFF.